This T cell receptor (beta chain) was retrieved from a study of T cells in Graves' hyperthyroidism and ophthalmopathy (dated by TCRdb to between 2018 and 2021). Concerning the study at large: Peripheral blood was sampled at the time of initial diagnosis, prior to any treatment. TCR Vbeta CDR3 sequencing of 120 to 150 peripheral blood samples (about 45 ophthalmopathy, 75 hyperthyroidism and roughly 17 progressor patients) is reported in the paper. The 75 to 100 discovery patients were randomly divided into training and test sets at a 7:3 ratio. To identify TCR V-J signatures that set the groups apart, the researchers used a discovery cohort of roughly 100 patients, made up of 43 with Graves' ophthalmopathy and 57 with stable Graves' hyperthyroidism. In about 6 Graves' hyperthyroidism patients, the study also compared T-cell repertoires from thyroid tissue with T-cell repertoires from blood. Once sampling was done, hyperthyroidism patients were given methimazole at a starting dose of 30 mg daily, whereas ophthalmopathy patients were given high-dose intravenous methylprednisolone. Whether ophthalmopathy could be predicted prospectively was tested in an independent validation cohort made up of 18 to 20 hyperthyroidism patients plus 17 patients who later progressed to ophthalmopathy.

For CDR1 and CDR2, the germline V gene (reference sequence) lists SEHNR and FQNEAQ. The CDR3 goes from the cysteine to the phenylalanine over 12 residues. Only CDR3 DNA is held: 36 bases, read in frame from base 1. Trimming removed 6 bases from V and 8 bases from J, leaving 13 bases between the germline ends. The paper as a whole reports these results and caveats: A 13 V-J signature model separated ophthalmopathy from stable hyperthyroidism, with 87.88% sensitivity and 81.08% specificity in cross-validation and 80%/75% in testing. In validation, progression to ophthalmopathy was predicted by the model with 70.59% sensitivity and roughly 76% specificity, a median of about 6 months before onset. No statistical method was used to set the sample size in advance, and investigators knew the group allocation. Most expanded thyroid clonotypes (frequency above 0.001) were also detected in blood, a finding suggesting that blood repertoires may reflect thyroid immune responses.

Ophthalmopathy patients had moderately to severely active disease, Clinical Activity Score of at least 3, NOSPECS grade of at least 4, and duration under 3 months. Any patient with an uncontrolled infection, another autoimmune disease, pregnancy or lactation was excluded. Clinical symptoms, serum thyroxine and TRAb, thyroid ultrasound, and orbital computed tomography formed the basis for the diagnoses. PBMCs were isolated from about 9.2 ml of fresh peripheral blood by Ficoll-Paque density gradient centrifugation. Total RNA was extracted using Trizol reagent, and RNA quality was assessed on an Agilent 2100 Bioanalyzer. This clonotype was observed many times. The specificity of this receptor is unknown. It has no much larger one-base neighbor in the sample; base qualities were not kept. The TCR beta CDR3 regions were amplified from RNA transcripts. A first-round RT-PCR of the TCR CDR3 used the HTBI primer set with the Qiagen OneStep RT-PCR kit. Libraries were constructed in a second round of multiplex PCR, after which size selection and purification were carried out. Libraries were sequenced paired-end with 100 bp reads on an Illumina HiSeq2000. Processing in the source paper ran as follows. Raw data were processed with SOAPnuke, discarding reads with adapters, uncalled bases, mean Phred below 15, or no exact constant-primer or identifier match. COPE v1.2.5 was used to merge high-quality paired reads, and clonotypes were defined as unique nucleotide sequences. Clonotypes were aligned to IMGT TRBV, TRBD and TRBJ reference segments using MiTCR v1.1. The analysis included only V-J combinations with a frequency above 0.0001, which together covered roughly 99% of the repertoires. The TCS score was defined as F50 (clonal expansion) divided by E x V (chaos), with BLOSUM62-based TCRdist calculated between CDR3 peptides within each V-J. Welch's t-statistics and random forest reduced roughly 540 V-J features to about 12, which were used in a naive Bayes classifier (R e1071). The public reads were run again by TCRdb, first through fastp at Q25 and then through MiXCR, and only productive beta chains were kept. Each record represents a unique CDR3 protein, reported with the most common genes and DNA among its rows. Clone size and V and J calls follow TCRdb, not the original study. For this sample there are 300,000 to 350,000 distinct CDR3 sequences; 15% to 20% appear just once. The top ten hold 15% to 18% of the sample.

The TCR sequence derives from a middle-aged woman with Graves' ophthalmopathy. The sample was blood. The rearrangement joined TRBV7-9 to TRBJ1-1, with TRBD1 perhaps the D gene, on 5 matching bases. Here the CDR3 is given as CASSLGGSEAFF. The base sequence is TGTGCCAGCAGTTTGGGGGGATCCGAAGCTTTCTTT.